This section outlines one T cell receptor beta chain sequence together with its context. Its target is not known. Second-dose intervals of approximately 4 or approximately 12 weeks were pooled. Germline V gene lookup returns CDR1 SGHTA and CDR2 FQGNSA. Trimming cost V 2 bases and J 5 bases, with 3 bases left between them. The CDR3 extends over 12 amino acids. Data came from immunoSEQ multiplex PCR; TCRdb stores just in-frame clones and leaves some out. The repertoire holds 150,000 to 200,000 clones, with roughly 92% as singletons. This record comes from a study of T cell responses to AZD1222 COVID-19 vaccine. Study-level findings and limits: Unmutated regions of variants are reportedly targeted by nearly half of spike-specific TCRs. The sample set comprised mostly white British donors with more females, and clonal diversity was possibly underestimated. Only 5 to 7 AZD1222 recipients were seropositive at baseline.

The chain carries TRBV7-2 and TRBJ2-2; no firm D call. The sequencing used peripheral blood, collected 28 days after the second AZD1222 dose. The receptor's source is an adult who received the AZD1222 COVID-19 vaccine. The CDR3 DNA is TGTGCCAGCAGCTTAACTACCGGGGAGCTGTTTTTT. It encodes CASSLTTGELFF.